Included here is one T cell receptor (beta chain) sequence, with context. Its specificity is unknown. This sample was taken from a study of cytomegalovirus exposure and HLA in healthy donors. Study-level results: As a later analysis showed, a missense DCLRE1C variant was linked to trimming of TCR beta V- and J-genes.

The CDR3 extends over 13 amino acids. V lost 4 bases, J lost 2 bases, and 8 bases lay in between. The V gene's germline CDR1 is MNHEY and CDR2 SMNVEV (reference sequence). With 60 Vbeta and 13 Jbeta primers, the PCR was carried out. The data were produced by immunoSEQ multiplex PCR, yet TCRdb's version contains in-frame clones alone and is incomplete. This table has about 180,000 clones, about four fifths appearing once. The receptor was derived from a male donor in good health and CMV-seronegative. This sequence joins TRBV27 and TRBJ1-2, with D perhaps matching TRBD1 (6 bases). The sample consisted of PBMCs. The CDR3 here is CASSWQGNYGYTF. In DNA, the CDR3 is TGTGCCAGCAGTTGGCAGGGGAACTATGGCTACACCTTC.